Presented here are 18 T cell receptor beta chains from one specimen sequenced in a study of neurological immune-mediated disorders. TCRdb recomputed calls from the 5' RACE reads with MiXCR, one row per CDR3 protein. Of about 50,000 distinct CDR3 sequences listed, around 10% are singletons. Input material: PBMCs. The origin of the receptors is a man in his 70s with HTLV-1-associated myelopathy (HAM/TSP).

This clonotype has at least ten counts. This sequence joins TRBV6-2 or TRBV6-3 and TRBJ2-5; 12 bases fit TRBD2. The CDR3 consists of 14 residues. The germline V gene encodes CDR1 MNHEY and CDR2 SVGEGT. Germline trimming cut 7 bases from V and 4 bases from J; bases unmatched to any gene: 4. CDR3 DNA: TGTGCCAGCAACCGGGGACTAGCGGGAGAGACCCAGTACTTC. It specifies CASNRGLAGETQYF.

This clonotype was seen repeatedly, ten times or more. The chain carries TRBV20-1 and TRBJ2-3; 12 bases align to TRBD2. With V trimmed by 6 bases and J by 0 bases, 13 bases remained unmatched. There are 18 residues in the CDR3. From germline, CDR1 is DFQATT and CDR2 SNEGSKA (reference sequence). CDR3 DNA: TGCAGTGCCGCAATGGGGCTAGCGGGAGGGACTAGCACAGATACGCAGTATTTT. Translating it yields CSAAMGLAGGTSTDTQYF.

This clonotype was picked up many times. The V gene is TRBV5-5, the J gene TRBJ1-5; tentatively, D is TRBD1 (6 bases). The CDR3 runs 14 residues. Trimming pared 3 bases from V and 3 bases from J, leaving 10 bases between. Germline lookup yields CDR1 SGHKS and CDR2 YYEKEE (reference sequence). Written as DNA, the CDR3 is TGTGCCAGCAGCTCCAGACAGGCCAATCAGCCCCAGCATTTT. As protein: CASSSRQANQPQHF. Full variable domain (rest looked up from reference TRBV5-5 and TRBJ1-5): DAGVTQSPTHLIKTRGQQVTLRCSPISGHKSVSWYQQVLGQGPQFIFQYYEKEERGRGNFPDRFSARQFPNYSSELNVNALLLGDSALYLCASSSRQANQPQHFGDGTRLSIL.

Ten or more counts support this clonotype. This CDR3 reads CASTGLAAYEQYF. The CDR3 DNA is TGTGCCAGCACGGGACTAGCGGCCTACGAGCAGTACTTC. V gene TRBV28 combines with J gene TRBJ2-7, with TRBD2 matching over 11 bases. The CDR3 runs to 13 residues. Germline CDR1 and CDR2: MDHEN and SYDVKM. With 7 bases clipped from V and 2 bases from J, the junction kept 1 base outside the gene matches.

The chain links TRBV6-4 to TRBJ2-1; D gene ambiguous. The germline V gene has CDR1 MRHNA and CDR2 SNTAGT. This CDR3 region has 13 residues. Trimming shortened V by 8 bases and J by 4 bases, and 12 bases separated the two germline ends. For the CDR3, the DNA is TGTGCCAGCTCAGCCGGATCATACAATGAGCAGTTCTTC. It codes for CASSAGSYNEQFF.

In this sample, this clonotype turned up many times. The V gene is TRBV10-3, the J gene TRBJ2-1, with a tentative D call TRBD2 (6 bases). Germline V gene data show CDR1 as ENHRY and CDR2 as SYGVKD. V was cut by 11 bases and J by 12 bases, with 26 bases left in between. The length of the CDR3 is 14 residues. CDR3 in DNA: TGTGCCCATCGTCCCGCGGGACGGGAAATAGGGCAGTTCTTC. It yields the protein CAHRPAGREIGQFF.

Ten or more counts support this clonotype. The V and J genes are TRBV20-1 and TRBJ2-5; the D gene is possibly TRBD1 (6 bases). This CDR3 has 15 residues. V was shortened by 3 bases and J by 4 bases, with 18 bases between the two germline ends. Per germline, CDR1 DFQATT and CDR2 SNEGSKA (reference sequence). The CDR3 sequence: CSARVGQGLGETQYF. DNA for the CDR3: TGCAGTGCTAGGGTAGGGCAGGGGTTAGGAGAGACCCAGTACTTC.

This clonotype was detected many times. This chain connects TRBV10-3 to TRBJ2-7; 9 bases fit TRBD1. Germline lookup yields CDR1 ENHRY and CDR2 SYGVKD. The CDR3 length is 14 residues. V gave up 6 bases and J gave up 0 bases; unmatched junction bases: 3. The CDR3 DNA is TGTGCCATCAGGGGACAGGGTATCTCCTACGAGCAGTACTTC. As protein: CAIRGQGISYEQYF.

This clonotype has ten or more counts. The chain employs TRBV4-3 and TRBJ2-2, with D uncertain. The V end was cut by 1 base, the J end by 4 bases, with 10 bases between. There are 15 residues in the CDR3. Germline CDR1 reads LGHNA; CDR2 reads YSLEER. CDR3 in amino acids: CASSQGSRVTGELFF. The CDR3 DNA is TGCGCCAGCAGCCAAGGTTCTAGGGTCACCGGGGAGCTGTTTTTT.

About this clonotype: This clone may be a read error of a much larger clone one base away. The chain is built from TRBV11-2 and TRBJ1-1, with D possibly being TRBD1 (6 bases). CDR1 and CDR2 (germline): SGHAT, FQNNGV. CDR3 length: 15 residues. The CDR3 sequence is CSSSFPGHGNTEAFF. CDR3 nucleotides: TGTTCCAGCAGCTTCCCGGGACACGGAAACACTGAAGCTTTCTTT. The entire variable domain, with the rest obtained from reference TRBV11-2 and TRBJ1-1, is as follows: EAGVAQSPRYKIIEKRQSVAFWCNPISGHATLYWYQQILGQGPKLLIQFQNNGVVDDSQLPKDRFSAERLKGVDSTLKIQPAKLEDSAVYLCSSSFPGHGNTEAFFGQGTRLTVV.

In this sample, this clonotype turned up many times. V is TRBV12-3 or TRBV12-4 and J is TRBJ2-1; no reliable D call. The CDR3 runs 15 residues. V shed 2 bases and J shed 2 bases, with 10 bases lying between them. The CDR3 DNA is TGTGCCAGCAGTTTATTGGGCAGACCCTACAATGAGCAGTTCTTC. Translated: CASSLLGRPYNEQFF.

This clonotype showed up many times. The rearrangement uses TRBV7-9 and TRBJ2-7, with TRBD1 as a possible D gene (5 bases). Per the germline V gene, CDR1 is SEHNR and CDR2 is FQNEAQ (reference sequence). V was shortened by 1 base and J by 5 bases, with 9 bases between the two germline ends. The length of the CDR3 is 13 residues. CDR3: CASSLVLGDEQYF. In DNA, the CDR3 is TGTGCCAGCAGCTTAGTCTTAGGGGACGAGCAGTACTTC.

This clonotype showed up many times. The chain has TRBV7-2 and TRBJ2-2; TRBD1 matches at 8 bases. J was trimmed by 1 base and V by 6 bases; bases with no gene match: 4. Germline V gene lookup returns CDR1 SGHTA and CDR2 FQGNSA. This CDR3 has 15 amino acids. In DNA, the CDR3 is TGTGCCAGCAGGCCCGGGACAGGGAACACCGGGGAGCTGTTTTTT. It specifies CASRPGTGNTGELFF. Full variable domain (outside the CDR3, taken from reference TRBV7-2 and TRBJ2-2): GAGVSQSPSNKVTEKGKDVELRCDPISGHTALYWYRQSLGQGLEFLIYFQGNSAPDKSGLPSDRFSAERTGGSVSTLTIQRTQQEDSAVYLCASRPGTGNTGELFFGEGSRLTVL.

This clonotype was observed many times. J is TRBJ1-1 and V is TRBV10-3, with D uncertain. This CDR3 has 13 residues. The germline V gene encodes CDR1 ENHRY and CDR2 SYGVKD. The V end lost 0 bases, the J end lost 7 bases, and 9 bases lay between the germline ends. As DNA, the CDR3 is TGTGCCATCAGTGAGTCGGGTTCGGGTGAAGCTTTCTTT. This translates into CAISESGSGEAFF.

This clonotype was counted at least ten times. The gene calls are TRBV6-6 and TRBJ2-7; 10 bases map to TRBD2. Germline CDR1 reads MNHNY; CDR2 reads SVGAGI (reference sequence). V shed 6 bases, J shed 1 base, and the junction held 3 bases outside the gene matches. The CDR3 has 14 residues. Here the CDR3 DNA reads TGTGCCAGCAGATCGACTAGCGGGTCCTACGAGCAGTACTTC. Translation: CASRSTSGSYEQYF.

In this sample, this clonotype turned up many times. V is TRBV20-1 and J is TRBJ2-2; 13 positions match TRBD2. Germline loops: CDR1 DFQATT, CDR2 SNEGSKA (reference sequence). V lost 6 bases to trimming and J lost 0 bases; unmatched junction nucleotides: 7. The CDR3 is 17 amino acids. The CDR3 spells CSARTSGSDANTGELFF. The CDR3 DNA reads TGCAGTGCCAGGACTAGCGGGAGCGACGCGAACACCGGGGAGCTGTTTTTT.

This clonotype was observed many times. The V call is TRBV7-6, the J call TRBJ2-7; no reliable D call. Germline CDR1 is SGHVS and CDR2 is FNYEAQ. CDR3 length equals 12 residues. The ends were cut back, 3 bases at V and 2 bases at J, with 5 bases in the middle. CDR3 nucleotide sequence: TGTGCCAGCAGCTTCAGTCCCTACGAGCAGTACTTC. Amino acids: CASSFSPYEQYF.

As for this clonotype: This may stem from a read error, because a much larger clone lies one nucleotide away. The V call is TRBV4-1, the J call TRBJ1-1; D is possibly TRBD1 (5 bases). CDR3 length equals 16 residues. CDR1 and CDR2 from the germline V gene are MGHRA and YSYEKL. CDR3 bases: TGCGCCAGCAGCCAAGGGCGACGGGGCGCGGTAACTGAAGATTTCTTT. As protein: CASSQGRRGAVTEDFF.